One and the same sample provided the 24 T cell receptor beta chains below, sequenced in a study of spatial heterogeneity in lung cancer. Documented time point: sample taken at primary tumor resection. Study-wide results and limits: For expanded intratumoral alpha and beta TCRs, counts tracked tumor mutation counts.

No antigen has been identified for these receptors. TCRdb reprocessed the 5' RACE reads via MiXCR and lists one record per CDR3 protein. The sample holds 9,500 or so distinct CDR3 sequences, over 11% seen once. The source material was lung tumor tissue, sampled at surgery. The receptors were sampled from a male donor with early-stage non-small cell lung cancer.

This sequence joins TRBV20-1 and TRBJ1-4; weak D call: TRBD1 (6 bases). Trimming removed 5 bases at V and 8 bases at J, with 12 bases between. The CDR3 sequence is 12 residues long. CDR1 and CDR2 (germline): DFQATT, SNEGSKA (reference sequence). The CDR3 here is CSAGGQGEKLFF. The CDR3 DNA is TGCAGTGCTGGGGGCCAGGGCGAAAAACTGTTTTTT.

This clonotype was detected ten times or more. This CDR3 is CASSLKQGYEQYF. The CDR3 region has the DNA TGTGCCAGCAGTTTGAAACAGGGTTACGAGCAGTACTTC. The chain combines TRBV27 with TRBJ2-7; D is perhaps TRBD1 (6 bases). The CDR3 contains 13 residues. Germline V gene sequence: CDR1 MNHEY, CDR2 SMNVEV (reference sequence). With 3 bases removed from V and 4 bases from J, the gap between germline ends came to 10 bases.

At least ten counts were recorded for this clonotype. The chain employs TRBV9 and TRBJ2-7; 9 bases are shared with TRBD1. Trimming at V came to 8 bases and at J to 2 bases, leaving 8 bases not matched to a gene. This CDR3 comprises 14 residues. CDR1 is SGDLS, CDR2 YYNGEE, per germline. CDR3 bases: TGTGCCAGTTGTGGCGGGACAGGGACCTACGAGCAGTACTTC. It is translated as CASCGGTGTYEQYF.

For this clonotype: The junction shows a germline mismatch at one end, possibly a read error. The chain recombines TRBV9 with TRBJ2-5; 7 bases match TRBD1. There are 14 residues in the CDR3. The germline gives CDR1 SGDLS, CDR2 YYNGEE. CDR3 protein: CARSADRIQETQYF. The CDR3 DNA follows: TGTGCCAGAAGCGCGGACAGGATCCAAGAGACCCAGTACTTC.

This clonotype qualifies as medium-sized. The J gene is TRBJ2-1, the V gene TRBV6-6; the D is unclear. Germline CDR1 reads MNHNY; CDR2 reads SVGAGI (reference sequence). V lost 0 bases and J 3 bases, leaving 6 bases between the germline ends. CDR3 size: 14 residues. The CDR3 region is CASSYSASYNEQFF. CDR3 bases: TGTGCCAGCAGTTACTCGGCTAGCTACAATGAGCAGTTCTTC.

There are many counts of this clonotype. CDR3 coding DNA: TGTGCCAGCAGCGCCGGGATTACAGATACGCAGTATTTT. Its translation: CASSAGITDTQYF. The chain carries TRBV7-8 and TRBJ2-3; D perhaps matches TRBD2 (5 bases). Germline V gene data show CDR1 as SGHVS and CDR2 as FQNEAQ. Trimming removed 5 bases from V and 3 bases from J, with 9 bases in between. The CDR3 contains 13 residues.

The sample holds many counts of this clonotype. The junction shows a germline mismatch at one end, possibly a read error. This chain uses TRBV20-1 with TRBJ2-7; 12 positions match TRBD2. Germline CDR1 reads DFQATT; CDR2 reads SNEGSKA (reference sequence). This CDR3 has 13 residues. Written as DNA, the CDR3 is TGCAGCGCTAGCGGGAGGGGGAACTACGAGCAGTACTTC. This encodes CSASGRGNYEQYF.

By share, this clonotype counts as medium-sized. The gene calls are TRBV18 and TRBJ2-7; a weak D match, TRBD2 (6 bases). The CDR3 is 12 residues long. V dropped 6 bases and J dropped 3 bases, with 9 bases sitting between them. CDR1 and CDR2 (germline): KGHSH, LQKENI. The CDR3: CASSAGGYEQYF. The CDR3, as DNA: TGTGCCAGCTCCGCCGGGGGCTACGAGCAGTACTTC.

This clonotype is judged medium-sized. The rearrangement joins TRBV10-3 to TRBJ2-1, with TRBD1 matching over 8 bases. Germline CDR1 is ENHRY and CDR2 is SYGVKD. The CDR3 totals 16 residues. V dropped 0 bases and J dropped 2; count of bases not matched to a gene: 3. The CDR3 DNA follows: TGTGCCATCAGTGAGTCGGGACAGGTACCCTACAATGAGCAGTTCTTC. Amino acid sequence: CAISESGQVPYNEQFF.

This clonotype is termed medium-sized. V is TRBV20-1 and J is TRBJ2-5; tentative D call: TRBD2 (5 bases). The CDR3 is made up of 15 amino acids. Germline loops: CDR1 DFQATT, CDR2 SNEGSKA (reference sequence). Written as DNA, the CDR3 is TGCAGCCCACGCGCCGGGGTTATGAATAAAGAGACCCAGTACTTC. Translated: CSPRAGVMNKETQYF.

This clonotype was detected ten times or more. The genes are TRBV7-3 and TRBJ2-1; TRBD2 agrees at 9 bases. The CDR3 has 15 residues. V lost 1 base and J lost 8; bases outside the gene matches: 6. The V gene's germline CDR1 is SGHTA and CDR2 FQGTGA. CDR3 loop: CASSLIASGTDEQFF. The CDR3 DNA is TGTGCCAGCAGCTTAATTGCTAGCGGGACTGATGAGCAGTTCTTC.

This clonotype came up many times. The rearrangement joins TRBV27 to TRBJ2-5; possibly TRBD2 for D (5 bases). The CDR3 is 15 amino acids. CDR1 and CDR2 from the germline V gene are MNHEY and SMNVEV (reference sequence). V lost 6 bases and J lost 4, with 18 bases in between. The CDR3 DNA follows: TGTGCCAGCAGCCCCTACCTCAAGGCGGGAGAGACCCAGTACTTC. Amino acids: CASSPYLKAGETQYF.

This clonotype was seen repeatedly, ten times or more. The chain has TRBV20-1 and TRBJ2-1, with 9 bases matching TRBD1. Germline V gives CDR1 DFQATT, CDR2 SNEGSKA (reference sequence). The CDR3 covers 16 residues. Unmatched junction bases numbered 10, after V lost 5 bases and J lost 2 bases. CDR3 sequence reads: CSAQPSGTGPYNEQFF. The DNA for the CDR3 is TGCAGTGCTCAACCTTCCGGGACAGGGCCCTACAATGAGCAGTTCTTC.

This clonotype has ten or more counts. This chain links TRBV7-9 with TRBJ2-5; D unclear. Germline V gene lookup returns CDR1 SEHNR and CDR2 FQNEAQ (reference sequence). V lost 3 bases, J lost 4 bases, and 6 bases lay in between. The CDR3 totals 12 residues. CDR3 in DNA: TGTGCCAGCAGCTTCGAAGGAGAGACCCAGTACTTC. Translation: CASSFEGETQYF. The full variable domain, in which reference TRBV7-9 and TRBJ2-5 provide the parts outside the CDR3, is DTGVSQNPRHKITKRGQNVTFRCDPISEHNRLYWYRQTLGQGPEFLTYFQNEAQLEKSRLLSDRFSAERPKGSFSTLEIQRTEQGDSAMYLCASSFEGETQYFGPGTRLLVL.

The sample holds many counts of this clonotype. The chain uses TRBV6-2 or TRBV6-3 and TRBJ2-6; D may match TRBD1 or TRBD2 (5 bases each). Trimming stripped 2 bases from V and 2 bases from J, with 10 bases between. The CDR3 has 16 residues. From germline, CDR1 is MNHEY and CDR2 SVGEGT. The CDR3 DNA reads TGTGCCAGCAGTTACCTGGGGACGGCTGGGGCCAACGTCCTGACTTTC. Translating gives CASSYLGTAGANVLTF.

By share, this clonotype counts as medium-sized. This chain connects TRBV5-1 to TRBJ2-7; the match to TRBD1 covers 8 bases. This CDR3 region has 16 residues. V shed 1 base, J shed 2 bases, and the junction held 8 bases outside the gene matches. Germline loops: CDR1 SGHRS, CDR2 YFSETQ. In DNA form, the CDR3 reads TGCGCCAGCAGCTTGACTGACAGGGGAACTGCCTACGAGCAGTACTTC. It yields the protein CASSLTDRGTAYEQYF.

This clonotype is medium-sized (0.01 to 0.1%) in the sample. V gene TRBV6-2 or TRBV6-3 combines with J gene TRBJ1-2, with D perhaps matching TRBD1 (6 bases). CDR3 length: 17 residues. The V and J ends lost 7 bases and 6 bases respectively, with 27 bases between them. Germline CDR1 and CDR2: MNHEY and SVGEGT. CDR3 residues: CASTDRGTLQDINGYTF. CDR3 coding DNA: TGTGCCAGCACCGACCGGGGGACATTGCAGGACATTAATGGCTACACCTTC.

In its sample, this clonotype was seen many times. This chain joins TRBV20-1 and TRBJ2-1; 11 nucleotides agree with TRBD2. The ends lost 6 bases at V and 6 bases at J; junction bases unmatched: 7. Germline CDR1 is DFQATT and CDR2 is SNEGSKA (reference sequence). The CDR3 contains 14 residues. CDR3 DNA sequence: TGCAGTGCGCCGACTAGCGGGGCAACCAATGAGCAGTTCTTC. Translated: CSAPTSGATNEQFF.

The rearrangement uses TRBV20-1 and TRBJ1-4, with D tentatively TRBD1 (6 bases). Between the trimmed V and J ends, which lost 0 bases and 8 bases, there was a span of 13 bases. Looked up from germline, CDR1 is DFQATT and CDR2 is SNEGSKA (reference sequence). CDR3 length equals 14 residues. CDR3 DNA sequence: TGCAGTGCTAGAGATTGGGGGGGCGACGAAAAACTGTTTTTT. Protein product: CSARDWGGDEKLFF.

This clonotype is judged medium-sized. The chain couples TRBV7-9 to TRBJ1-5, with 9 bases identical to TRBD1. The CDR3 is 14 amino acids. Germline trimming cut 4 bases from V and 5 bases from J; bases unmatched to any gene: 3. Per the germline V gene, CDR1 is SEHNR and CDR2 is FQNEAQ (reference sequence). The CDR3, as DNA: TGTGCCAGCAGCTCCGGGACAGGGCATCAGCCCCAGCATTTT. It translates to CASSSGTGHQPQHF.

This clonotype appeared many times. The chain is built from TRBV10-3 and TRBJ1-5, with 9 bases matching TRBD1. Trimming removed 10 bases from V and 3 bases from J; junction bases left unmatched: 7. Germline CDR1 and CDR2: ENHRY and SYGVKD. The CDR3 totals 14 residues. CDR3 region: CATHGTGYNQPQHF. CDR3 DNA: TGTGCCACTCACGGGACAGGGTACAATCAGCCCCAGCATTTT.

By sample share, this clonotype is medium-sized. This chain links TRBV29-1 with TRBJ2-3; 8 bases align to TRBD2. Germline CDR1 SQVTM, CDR2 ANQGSEA. The CDR3 consists of 16 residues. V lost 7 bases to trimming and J lost 2 bases; unmatched junction nucleotides: 14. The CDR3 DNA is TGCAGCGCCACCGGATCTGTTAGCGGGATCACAGATACGCAGTATTTT. It translates to CSATGSVSGITDTQYF.

The sample holds many counts of this clonotype. The chain links TRBV5-1 to TRBJ2-1, with 10 bases identical to TRBD2. The V gene's germline CDR1 is SGHRS and CDR2 YFSETQ. The CDR3 loop spans 13 amino acids. Trimming at V came to 0 bases and at J to 14 bases, leaving 5 bases not matched to a gene. The DNA for the CDR3 is TGCGCCAGCAGCTTGGAGGCTAGCGGGAGAGAGTTCTTC. Translation gives CASSLEASGREFF.

This clonotype was detected many times. This chain uses TRBV12-3 or TRBV12-4 with TRBJ1-4, with D perhaps TRBD1 (6 bases). CDR3 length: 14 residues. V lost 5 bases to trimming and J lost 8 bases, with 15 bases between them. The CDR3 DNA sequence: TGTGCCAGCAGTCCTCTCGACAGGCGGGAAAAACTGTTTTTT. Translating it yields CASSPLDRREKLFF.